The 13 T cell receptor beta chains given below trace back to one sample, sequenced in a study of beta chain features in type 1 diabetes. Expressed TCRB transcripts were sequenced because the isolated RNA had all been reverse transcribed beforehand. Clones were read by immunoSEQ multiplex PCR, and TCRdb kept only the in-frame ones, dropping some. Of approximately 300,000 clones listed, about 10% were seen once; the top ten hold just over 0.015%. The sequenced sample consisted of naive CD4+ T cells from blood. All receptors come from a woman in her twenties or thirties in good health.

The genes are TRBV28 and TRBJ2-2; D unclear. The length of the CDR3 is 11 residues. V gave up 8 bases and J gave up 8 bases, with 9 bases separating them. Germline loops: CDR1 MDHEN, CDR2 SYDVKM. CDR3 DNA: TGTGCCAGCCCTCTCAGGGGGGAGCTGTTTTTT. Its protein is CASPLRGELFF.

This clone was counted only a few times. The chain carries TRBV7-9 and TRBJ2-2; 9 positions match TRBD1. Germline V CDR1 and CDR2: SEHNR, FQNEAQ (reference sequence). J lost 5 bases, V lost 5 bases, and 9 bases had no gene match. The CDR3 is made up of 16 amino acids. Written as DNA, the CDR3 is TGTGCCAGCAGCCTCCCGGGACAGGGAATTACCGGGGAGCTGTTTTTT. Encoded protein: CASSLPGQGITGELFF.

The chain is built from TRBV9 and TRBJ1-2, with a possible D match to TRBD1 (5 bases). Trimming cost V 1 base and J 7 bases, with 14 bases left between them. Germline CDR1 and CDR2: SGDLS and YYNGEE. The CDR3 has 14 amino acids. CDR3 amino acids: CASSVNWQGSGYTF. The CDR3 DNA follows: TGTGCCAGCAGCGTAAATTGGCAGGGAAGTGGCTACACCTTC.

The table lists this clone with a few counts. The chain carries TRBV30 and TRBJ2-5; 7 bases map to TRBD2. Trimming took 2 bases from V and 2 from J; bases not matched to a gene: 2. Germline CDR1 is GTSNPN and CDR2 is SVGIG (reference sequence). CDR3 length: 13 amino acids. The CDR3, as DNA: TGTGCCTGGAGTAGGGAGGGGCAAGAGACCCAGTACTTC. Protein sequence: CAWSREGQETQYF.

This clone appeared a few times. CDR3 sequence (DNA): TGTGCCAGCAGCCCGGGACTAGCGGGAGCGGCGGAGACCCAGTACTTC. It yields the protein CASSPGLAGAAETQYF. The rearrangement links TRBV7-9 to TRBJ2-5, with 14 positions matching TRBD2. The CDR3 length is 16 residues. Trimming at V came to 5 bases and at J to 5 bases, leaving 7 bases not matched to a gene. Germline V lookup: CDR1 SEHNR, CDR2 FQNEAQ (reference sequence).

This clone was found a few times. The rearrangement joins TRBV6-1 to TRBJ2-5; D uncertain. The V and J ends lost 1 base and 2 bases respectively, with 5 bases between them. The V gene's germline CDR1 is MNHNS and CDR2 SASEGT. The CDR3 sequence is 13 residues long. The CDR3 region has the DNA TGTGCCAGCAGTGAAGGCCAGCAAGAGACCCAGTACTTC. Translating gives CASSEGQQETQYF.

This clone was seen once. The CDR3 sequence is CASSEIVRDQPQHF. The CDR3 DNA follows: TGTGCCAGCAGTGAAATAGTACGGGATCAGCCCCAGCATTTT. The chain is built from TRBV2 and TRBJ1-5; D not resolved. The germline V gene encodes CDR1 SNHLY and CDR2 FYNNEI. This CDR3 contains 14 residues. V gave up 2 bases and J gave up 5 bases, with 10 bases separating them.

This clone was observed a handful of times. This sequence joins TRBV4-2 and TRBJ2-6; possibly TRBD1 for D (5 bases). Trimming removed 4 bases from V and 0 bases from J, with 13 bases in between. Per the germline V gene, CDR1 is LGHNA and CDR2 is YNFKEQ. This CDR3 contains 17 residues. The CDR3 spells CASSPSRGSSGANVLTF. In DNA form, the CDR3 reads TGTGCCAGCAGCCCTAGTAGGGGTAGCTCTGGGGCCAACGTCCTGACTTTC.

This clone was picked up a small number of times. The gene calls are TRBV19 and TRBJ1-4; D may be TRBD1 (6 bases). Germline CDR1 LNHDA, CDR2 SQIVND (reference sequence). Trimming took 4 bases from V and 0 from J, leaving 9 bases between them. This CDR3 is 15 amino acids long. CDR3 loop: CASSKQGSTNEKLFF. CDR3 coding DNA: TGTGCCAGTAGTAAACAGGGATCAACTAATGAAAAACTGTTTTTT.

This clone showed up just a few times. V and J are TRBV19 and TRBJ1-2; 9 bases agree with TRBD1. This CDR3 region has 13 residues. The V segment lost 6 bases and the J segment 4 bases; nucleotides outside the gene matches: 3. Germline V gene sequence: CDR1 LNHDA, CDR2 SQIVND (reference sequence). DNA of the CDR3: TGTGCCAGTAGCACAGGGGGCGCCTATGGCTACACCTTC. This translates into CASSTGGAYGYTF. Based on the CDR3 plus reference TRBV19 and TRBJ1-2, the full variable domain is DGGITQSPKYLFRKEGQNVTLSCEQNLNHDAMYWYRQDPGQGLRLIYYSQIVNDFQKGDIAEGYSVSREKKESFPLTVTSAQKNPTAFYLCASSTGGAYGYTFGSGTRLTVV.

This clone was detected only a few times. The chain joins TRBV9 to TRBJ1-3, with a weak D call TRBD1 (5 bases). CDR3 size: 15 residues. CDR1 is SGDLS and CDR2 is YYNGEE in the germline V gene. V dropped 0 bases and J dropped 2 bases, with 9 bases sitting between them. The CDR3 DNA reads as TGTGCCAGCAGCGTAGAGGCAGGGACTGGAAACACCATATATTTT. It encodes CASSVEAGTGNTIYF.

Only a few counts were recorded for this clone. CDR3 loop: CASSRRDSGTQYF. The DNA of the CDR3 is TGCGCCAGCAGTCGCCGGGACTCCGGGACCCAGTACTTC. The V gene is TRBV5-1, the J gene TRBJ2-5; D is perhaps TRBD2 (6 bases). Trimming left V 5 bases short and J 7 bases short, with 15 bases between. Germline V lookup: CDR1 SGHRS, CDR2 YFSETQ. The CDR3 length is 13 residues.

This clone came up a few times. This rearrangement joins TRBV7-2 to TRBJ2-5, with D possibly matching TRBD2 (5 bases). CDR3 size: 14 residues. Germline V lookup: CDR1 SGHTA, CDR2 FQGNSA. The germline V and J ends were trimmed by 0 bases and 3 bases, with 8 bases remaining between them. This CDR3 is CASSLAGVKETQYF. Here the CDR3 DNA reads TGTGCCAGCAGCTTAGCGGGAGTCAAAGAGACCCAGTACTTC.